The rows below give T cell receptor beta chains drawn from one sample of a study of T-cell memory formation after mild COVID-19. Using its own MiXCR run on the 5' RACE reads, TCRdb lists one record per CDR3 protein. The sample consists of 250,000 to 350,000 distinct CDR3 sequences, less than 20% of them appearing once. The sequenced sample consisted of PBMCs or a T cell subset sorted from them (not recorded which). The origin of the receptors is a man aged 18 to 35 who had mild COVID-19 (a few samples of this study predate the infection). Cell type and time point are not known. Both conserved end residues are part of each CDR3. A D gene is named only where the DNA matches it firmly. The size entry is marked missing in some rows and otherwise reads once, few, many or a size class.

cdr3_nt,cdr3_aa,d_call,v_call,clone_size,j_call
TGTGCCAGCAGGCGACTGGAGTCAGATACGCAGTATTTT,CASRRLESDTQYF,NA,TRBV7-9,few,TRBJ2-3
TGTGCCATCAGTGAGTCCGGACAGGGGACCGGGGAGCTGTTTTTT,CAISESGQGTGELFF,TRBD1,TRBV10-3,few,TRBJ2-2
TGTGCCAGCAGGGGACAGGGCATCTACACTGAAGCTTTCTTT,CASRGQGIYTEAFF,TRBD1,TRBV6-1,few,TRBJ1-1
TGTGCCAGCAGTGAAAAGGATTCCTATAATTCACCCCTCCACTTT,CASSEKDSYNSPLHF,NA,TRBV25-1,many,TRBJ1-6
TGTGCCAGCAGTTACTCGAGGGGGGACAGACCCTACACCTTC,CASSYSRGDRPYTF,TRBD1,TRBV6-5,NA,TRBJ1-2
TGTGCCAGCCGGACGAGACTTCGGGTCGATACGCAGTATTTT,CASRTRLRVDTQYF,NA,TRBV6-5,NA,TRBJ2-3
TGTGCCAGCTCACGAGGCGGACTAGCGGAGGGCACAGATACGCAGTATTTT,CASSRGGLAEGTDTQYF,TRBD2,TRBV18,few,TRBJ2-3
TGTGCCAGCAGTTGGAGGACTAGCGGGGGGATCTATGAGCAGTTCTTC,CASSWRTSGGIYEQFF,TRBD2,TRBV6-5,few,TRBJ2-1
TGTGCCACCAGCAGAGGTGGGGGTTCTGGAAACACCATATATTTT,CATSRGGGSGNTIYF,NA,TRBV15,few,TRBJ1-3
TGCGCCAGCAGCTTGGATCCAGGGGGCCTCTCCTACGAGCAGTACTTC,CASSLDPGGLSYEQYF,TRBD1,TRBV5-1,NA,TRBJ2-7
TGTGCCAGCAGCTTAGGTCCAGGGGGCATTCGCCGGGAGCTGTTTTTT,CASSLGPGGIRRELFF,TRBD1,TRBV7-6,NA,TRBJ2-2
TGTGCCACCAGGACTGGACAGGGCGGTACAGAGACCCAGTACTTC,CATRTGQGGTETQYF,TRBD1,TRBV15,few,TRBJ2-5
TGTGCCAGCAGCGGGCGACGTGGGGGGGTGAACACCGGGGAGCTGTTTTTT,CASSGRRGGVNTGELFF,TRBD2,TRBV9,NA,TRBJ2-2
TGTGCCAGCAGCTCGACAAATTACAATGAGCAGTTCTTC,CASSSTNYNEQFF,NA,TRBV7-3,NA,TRBJ2-1
TGCAGCGTGGCGGGACTAGCGGGGCGAAGCTCCTACAATGAGCAGTTCTTC,CSVAGLAGRSSYNEQFF,TRBD2,TRBV29-1,NA,TRBJ2-1
TGTGCCAGCTCAGAGAACTCGGGACAGTTGGGAAAACTGTTTTTT,CASSENSGQLGKLFF,TRBD1,TRBV18,few,TRBJ1-4
TGTGCCAGCAGCGCCGGACAGGGTGAGGGAGAGACCCAGTACTTC,CASSAGQGEGETQYF,TRBD1,TRBV7-9,NA,TRBJ2-5
TGTGCCAGCAGCTTCACAGGGCTGGGTGGCTACACCTTC,CASSFTGLGGYTF,NA,TRBV5-6,NA,TRBJ1-2
TGTGCCAGCAGCCGTGGGGGATACTCTGGAAACACCATATATTTT,CASSRGGYSGNTIYF,NA,TRBV4-2,NA,TRBJ1-3
TGTGCCAGCAGTTACCGTTCGGGACAGCTGATTTTTAACTATGGCTACACCTTC,CASSYRSGQLIFNYGYTF,TRBD1,TRBV6-5,few,TRBJ1-2
TGCGCCAGCAGCCCGGGGGGGGGCCTGGAGACCCAGTACTTC,CASSPGGGLETQYF,TRBD2,TRBV5-1,NA,TRBJ2-5
TGTGCCAGCAGCTCCGGACAGAACCAGCTCCAAGAGACCCAGTACTTC,CASSSGQNQLQETQYF,NA,TRBV7-9,few,TRBJ2-5
TGTGCCAGCAGCGTAGTGGGGAGCAGGGTGGCCAAAAACATTCAGTACTTC,CASSVVGSRVAKNIQYF,NA,TRBV9,NA,TRBJ2-4
TGTGCCAGCTCACCAGGCAATCTACAAGAGACCCAGTACTTC,CASSPGNLQETQYF,NA,TRBV18,many,TRBJ2-5
TGCAGTGCTATGGGGGGGGCTGTCTACAATGAGCAGTTCTTC,CSAMGGAVYNEQFF,NA,TRBV20-1,many,TRBJ2-1
TGTGCCAGCCGTAAAGGGGCGGCCGGGGGGGAGACCCAGTACTTC,CASRKGAAGGETQYF,TRBD2,TRBV2,many,TRBJ2-5
TGTGCCAGCAGTCGAAACGGACAGCTCCGGGGTGGCCAGTACTTC,CASSRNGQLRGGQYF,NA,TRBV12-3/TRBV12-4,few,TRBJ2-5
TGCAGTGCTAGAGAGACAGGGTCTGGAAACACCATATATTTT,CSARETGSGNTIYF,TRBD1,TRBV20-1,few,TRBJ1-3
TGTGCCAGCAACACCGGTTGGACTGGGAGCTCCTACGAGCAGTACTTC,CASNTGWTGSSYEQYF,NA,TRBV11-2,NA,TRBJ2-7
TGCGCCAGCAGTGAGATCGGGCATGGGCAGCCCCAGCATTTT,CASSEIGHGQPQHF,NA,TRBV10-2,few,TRBJ1-5
TGTGCCAGCAGCAACCCAGAGGGTAGGGTGCAGTATGGCTACACCTTC,CASSNPEGRVQYGYTF,NA,TRBV12-3/TRBV12-4,NA,TRBJ1-2
TGTGCCAGCTCTCCGGGAGGGGCCTACAATGAGCAGTTCTTC,CASSPGGAYNEQFF,TRBD2,TRBV7-7,few,TRBJ2-1
TGCAGTGCTAGAGATAGACAGAACCCCAATGAGCAGTTCTTC,CSARDRQNPNEQFF,NA,TRBV20-1,few,TRBJ2-1
TGTGCCGCCTCCTCGGGGAGGGAAGCTTTCTTT,CAASSGREAFF,NA,TRBV19,few,TRBJ1-1
TGTGCCAGCAGCGTAGATCCACAGCCGAACACTGAAGCTTTCTTT,CASSVDPQPNTEAFF,NA,TRBV9,NA,TRBJ1-1
TGTGCCAGCAGCCGCGGGTGGGACAGTGCGGAGACCCAGTACTTC,CASSRGWDSAETQYF,TRBD1,TRBV3-1,NA,TRBJ2-5
TGTGCCAGCAGTCAAATCAGCAATCAGCCCCAGCATTTT,CASSQISNQPQHF,NA,TRBV6-5,NA,TRBJ1-5
TGCAGTGCTATGGAGAGCTCTGGAAACACCATATATTTT,CSAMESSGNTIYF,NA,TRBV20-1,few,TRBJ1-3
TGTGCCAGCAGTGACTCTAGCACCGGGGAGCTGTTTTTT,CASSDSSTGELFF,NA,TRBV6-4,many,TRBJ2-2
TGTGCCAGCAGCTTATGGGGCCAGGGTTTAGTAGGCTACACCTTC,CASSLWGQGLVGYTF,NA,TRBV7-6,NA,TRBJ1-2
TGTGCCAGCAGCCCGGGGACAGGGTACCTCTATGGCTACACCTTC,CASSPGTGYLYGYTF,TRBD1,TRBV11-2,NA,TRBJ1-2
TGTGCCAGCAATCCCCCGGAGGCAGCGAACACCGGGGAGCTGTTTTTT,CASNPPEAANTGELFF,NA,TRBV12-3/TRBV12-4,NA,TRBJ2-2
TGTGCCAGCAGCTCAATAAGGGGGGAGGATACGCAGTATTTT,CASSSIRGEDTQYF,NA,TRBV11-2,NA,TRBJ2-3
TGCGCCAGCAGCTTGTCCGGGGGGGGCTACGAGCAGTACTTC,CASSLSGGGYEQYF,TRBD2,TRBV5-1,NA,TRBJ2-7
TGTGCCAGCACCGCGGGGGCATGGGATGGAGATACGCAGTATTTT,CASTAGAWDGDTQYF,NA,TRBV6-6,NA,TRBJ2-3
TGTGCCAGCAGCCAGACACGCTCCTACGAGCAGTACTTC,CASSQTRSYEQYF,NA,TRBV7-7,NA,TRBJ2-7
TGTGCCAGCAGTTTTCGCAGGGCGGTGCTTGGTGGCTACACCTTC,CASSFRRAVLGGYTF,NA,TRBV12-3/TRBV12-4,NA,TRBJ1-2